This entry is about one T cell receptor (beta chain). Its cognate antigen is unknown. The sample is drawn from a study of response to subunit inactivated influenza vaccine. Whole-study findings and limits: T cells newly recruited by each seasonal influenza vaccination are few, the authors suggested.

TCRdb processed the RT-PCR reads anew with MiXCR; each CDR3 protein has one entry. The sample consists of some 180,000 distinct CDR3 sequences, about 9% of them appearing once. The sequence derives from a man aged 50 to 59 who received an inactivated influenza vaccine. This sample comprised non-naive T cells sorted from PBMCs, obtained on the day of vaccination.

The CDR3 sequence: CASSVDWTTSIGEQYF. CDR3 DNA: TGTGCCAGCAGCGTAGATTGGACCACTTCCATCGGCGAGCAGTACTTC. The chain employs TRBV9 and TRBJ2-7; D not resolved. In germline, CDR1 is SGDLS, CDR2 YYNGEE. V lost 0 bases and J lost 6, with 19 bases in between. CDR3 length: 16 amino acids.